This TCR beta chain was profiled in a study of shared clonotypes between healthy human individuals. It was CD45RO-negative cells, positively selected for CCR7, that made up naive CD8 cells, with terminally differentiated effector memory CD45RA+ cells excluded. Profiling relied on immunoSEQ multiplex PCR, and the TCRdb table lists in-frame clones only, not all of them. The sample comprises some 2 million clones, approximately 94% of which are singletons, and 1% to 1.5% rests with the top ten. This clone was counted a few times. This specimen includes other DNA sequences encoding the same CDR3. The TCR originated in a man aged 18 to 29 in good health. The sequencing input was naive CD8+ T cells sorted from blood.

For the CDR3, the DNA is TGTGCCAGCAGTTTGGGGGGGTCTGGAAACACCATATATTTT. Protein sequence: CASSLGGSGNTIYF. The V and J genes are TRBV28 and TRBJ1-3, with a weak D call TRBD1 (5 bases). CDR1 and CDR2 (germline): MDHEN, SYDVKM. V was cut by 3 bases and J by 1 base, with 7 bases left in between. CDR3 length equals 14 residues. The whole variable domain, remainder taken from reference TRBV28 and TRBJ1-3, is DVKVTQSSRYLVKRTGEKVFLECVQDMDHENMFWYRQDPGLGLRLIYFSYDVKMKEKGDIPEGYSVSREKKERFSLILESASTNQTSMYLCASSLGGSGNTIYFGEGSWLTVV.